What follows are 9 T cell receptor beta chains derived from one specimen sequenced in a study of CD8+CD57+ T cells in acquired aplastic anemia. Whole-study results and caveats: Compared with total CD4+ and CD8+ cell pools, patient CD8+CD57+ cells were less diverse.

Patients who underwent sequencing had shown CD8+CD57+ cell expansion by flow cytometry. These receptors have no identified antigens. Genomic DNA constituted the template upon which TCR beta VDJ and CDR3 profiling was performed. TCRdb ran MiXCR on the reads and lists one entry per CDR3 protein. The sample holds about 20,000 distinct CDR3 sequences, under 40% seen once. The source material was CD8+CD57+ T cells sorted from PBMCs. Subset reported: bead-enriched CD8+CD57+ effector memory T cells from SAA patients. The receptors shown here come from a human donor with aplastic anemia.

The chain recombines TRBV5-4 with TRBJ2-7; 8 bases fit TRBD1. CDR3 length: 13 residues. Per germline, CDR1 SGHNT and CDR2 YYREEE (reference sequence). V lost 4 bases to trimming and J lost 7 bases; unmatched junction nucleotides: 7. Here the CDR3 DNA reads TGTGCCAGCAGCCCTGGACAGGGTGGAGAGCAGTACTTC. Protein sequence: CASSPGQGGEQYF.

This clonotype was detected only a few times. The chain links TRBV20-1 to TRBJ2-7; 8 nucleotides agree with TRBD1. V lost 1 base and J lost 5; bases outside the gene matches: 10. This CDR3 is 15 amino acids long. The germline CDR1 and CDR2 sequences are DFQATT and SNEGSKA (reference sequence). The CDR3 DNA follows: TGCAGTGCTAGAGTTCCCGGGACAGGTTCTCACGAGCAGTACTTC. Encoded protein: CSARVPGTGSHEQYF.

V is TRBV20-1 and J is TRBJ1-2; D gene uncertain. The ends were cut back, 1 base at V and 5 bases at J, with 14 bases in the middle. Germline loops: CDR1 DFQATT, CDR2 SNEGSKA (reference sequence). The CDR3 is 14 residues long. The CDR3 DNA follows: TGCAGTGCTAGAGGGCCCGCCTCTTTATATGGCTACACCTTC. Translated, it gives CSARGPASLYGYTF.

This clonotype has just a few counts. The V call is TRBV6-1, the J call TRBJ2-5; D is undetermined. The CDR3 is 14 amino acids. Trimming took off 3 bases at V and 4 bases at J, with 12 bases between the two ends. Germline lookup yields CDR1 MNHNS and CDR2 SASEGT. The CDR3 DNA is TGTGCCAGCAGTGAGGAGTGGGCGTCAGAGACCCAGTACTTC. Translating it yields CASSEEWASETQYF.

The V gene is TRBV2, the J gene TRBJ2-3, with D perhaps assigned TRBD1 or TRBD2 (6 bases each). Germline CDR1 and CDR2: SNHLY and FYNNEI. V was cut by 6 bases and J by 3 bases, with 19 bases left in between. The CDR3 runs 16 residues. The CDR3 DNA reads TGTGCCAGCAGGGGCAAGATCAGGGGAGGAACAGATACGCAGTATTTT. Protein: CASRGKIRGGTDTQYF.

This chain connects TRBV10-2 to TRBJ1-3, with a tentative D call TRBD1 (5 bases). Germline lookup yields CDR1 WSHSY and CDR2 SAAADI. The CDR3 runs to 14 residues. Trimming took off 3 bases at V and 2 bases at J, with 8 bases between the two ends. CDR3 loop: CASSDWGPGNTIYF. CDR3 nucleotides: TGCGCCAGCAGTGACTGGGGCCCTGGAAACACCATATATTTT.

The chain has TRBV25-1 and TRBJ1-3; D uncertain. Germline V CDR1 and CDR2: MGHDK, SYGVNS. This CDR3 is built from 14 residues. V lost 5 bases to trimming and J lost 1 base, with 9 bases between them. This chain's CDR3 is CASSWSRSGNTIYF. For the CDR3, the DNA is TGTGCCAGCAGTTGGAGTCGTTCTGGAAACACCATATATTTT.

In this sample, this clonotype turned up many times. V usage is TRBV5-8 and J usage is TRBJ2-7; 8 bases align to TRBD1. Germline CDR1 is SGHTS and CDR2 is YDEGEE. V trimming: 0 bases; J trimming: 6 bases; junction bases outside the gene matches: 5. The CDR3 is 14 residues long. In DNA form, the CDR3 reads TGTGCCAGCAGCTTGGGGACAGGGTTTGGCGAGCAGTACTTC. Translation: CASSLGTGFGEQYF.

This clonotype was seen a handful of times. This chain joins TRBV12-3 or TRBV12-4 and TRBJ2-3; TRBD1 aligns across 7 bases. CDR3 length: 14 amino acids. After removal of 6 bases from V and 2 bases from J, the junction contained 5 bases not matched to a gene. This chain's CDR3 is CASSKTGFTDTQYF. The DNA of the CDR3 is TGTGCCAGCAGCAAGACAGGGTTCACAGATACGCAGTATTTT.